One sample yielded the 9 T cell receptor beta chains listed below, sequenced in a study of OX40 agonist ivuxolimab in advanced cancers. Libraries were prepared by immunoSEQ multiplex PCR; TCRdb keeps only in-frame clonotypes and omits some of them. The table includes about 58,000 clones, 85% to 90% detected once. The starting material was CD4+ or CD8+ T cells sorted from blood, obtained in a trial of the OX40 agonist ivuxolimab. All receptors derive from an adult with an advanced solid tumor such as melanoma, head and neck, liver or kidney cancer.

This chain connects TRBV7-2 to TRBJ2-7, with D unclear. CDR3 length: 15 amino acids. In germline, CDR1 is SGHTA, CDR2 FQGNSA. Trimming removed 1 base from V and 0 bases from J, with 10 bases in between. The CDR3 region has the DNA TGTGCCAGCAGCTTAGAGAAGGTCAGCTCCTACGAGCAGTACTTC. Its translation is CASSLEKVSSYEQYF.

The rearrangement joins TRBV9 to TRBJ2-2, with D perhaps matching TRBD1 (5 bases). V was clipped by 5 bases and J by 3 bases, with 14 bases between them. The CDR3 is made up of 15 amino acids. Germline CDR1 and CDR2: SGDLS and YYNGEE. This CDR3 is CASSIGRAYTGELFF. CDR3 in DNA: TGTGCCAGCAGTATCGGCAGGGCCTACACCGGGGAGCTGTTTTTT.

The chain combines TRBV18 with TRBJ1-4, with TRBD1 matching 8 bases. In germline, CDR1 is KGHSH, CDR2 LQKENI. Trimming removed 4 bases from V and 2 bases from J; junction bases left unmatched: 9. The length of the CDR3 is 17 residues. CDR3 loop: CASSLQGVQDTNEKLFF. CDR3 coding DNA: TGTGCCAGCTCACTACAGGGGGTCCAAGACACTAATGAAAAACTGTTTTTT.

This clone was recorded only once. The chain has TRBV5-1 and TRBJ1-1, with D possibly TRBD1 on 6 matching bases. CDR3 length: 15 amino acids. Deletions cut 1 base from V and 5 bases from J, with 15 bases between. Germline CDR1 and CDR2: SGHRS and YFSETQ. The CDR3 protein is CASSLSPGRGTEAFF. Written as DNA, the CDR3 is TGCGCCAGCAGCTTGAGTCCAGGGAGGGGGACTGAAGCTTTCTTT.

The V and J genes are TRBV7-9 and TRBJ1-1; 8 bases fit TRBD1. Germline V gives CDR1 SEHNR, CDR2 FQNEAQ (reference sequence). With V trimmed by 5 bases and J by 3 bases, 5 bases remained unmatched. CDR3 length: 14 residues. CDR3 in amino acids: CASSPRGLDTEAFF. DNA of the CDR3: TGTGCCAGCAGCCCCAGGGGGCTGGACACTGAAGCTTTCTTT. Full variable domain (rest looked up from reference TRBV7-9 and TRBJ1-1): DTGVSQNPRHKITKRGQNVTFRCDPISEHNRLYWYRQTLGQGPEFLTYFQNEAQLEKSRLLSDRFSAERPKGSFSTLEIQRTEQGDSAMYLCASSPRGLDTEAFFGQGTRLTVV.

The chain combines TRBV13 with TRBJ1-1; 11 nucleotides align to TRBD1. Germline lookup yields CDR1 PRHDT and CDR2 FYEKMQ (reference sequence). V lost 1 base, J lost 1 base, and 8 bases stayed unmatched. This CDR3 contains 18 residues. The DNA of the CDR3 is TGTGCCAGCAGCTTAGTAGGGACAGGGGGGCGTTGGAACACTGAAGCTTTCTTT. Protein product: CASSLVGTGGRWNTEAFF. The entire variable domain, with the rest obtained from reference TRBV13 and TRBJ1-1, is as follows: AAGVIQSPRHLIKEKRETATLKCYPIPRHDTVYWYQQGPGQDPQFLISFYEKMQSDKGSIPDRFSAQQFSDYHSELNMSSLELGDSALYFCASSLVGTGGRWNTEAFFGQGTRLTVV.

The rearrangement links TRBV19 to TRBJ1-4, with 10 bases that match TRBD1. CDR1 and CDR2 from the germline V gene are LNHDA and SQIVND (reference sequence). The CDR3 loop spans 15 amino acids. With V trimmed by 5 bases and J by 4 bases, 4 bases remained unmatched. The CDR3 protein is CASSATGGLNEKLFF. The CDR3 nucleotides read TGTGCCAGTAGTGCGACAGGGGGCCTTAATGAAAAACTGTTTTTT.

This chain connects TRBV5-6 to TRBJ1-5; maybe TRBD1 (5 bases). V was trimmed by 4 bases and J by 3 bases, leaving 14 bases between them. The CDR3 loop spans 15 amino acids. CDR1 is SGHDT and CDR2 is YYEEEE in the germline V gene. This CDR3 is CASSPYTGNNQPQHF. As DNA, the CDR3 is TGTGCCAGCAGCCCTTACACAGGCAACAATCAGCCCCAGCATTTT.

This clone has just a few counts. CDR3 protein: CASRGHGNTEAFF. CDR3 nucleotide sequence: TGTGCCAGCAGGGGGCACGGGAACACTGAAGCTTTCTTT. This chain links TRBV2 with TRBJ1-1; the D gene is possibly TRBD1 (5 bases). Per the germline V gene, CDR1 is SNHLY and CDR2 is FYNNEI. V lost 6 bases and J lost 1, with 9 bases in between. The CDR3 is 13 residues long.